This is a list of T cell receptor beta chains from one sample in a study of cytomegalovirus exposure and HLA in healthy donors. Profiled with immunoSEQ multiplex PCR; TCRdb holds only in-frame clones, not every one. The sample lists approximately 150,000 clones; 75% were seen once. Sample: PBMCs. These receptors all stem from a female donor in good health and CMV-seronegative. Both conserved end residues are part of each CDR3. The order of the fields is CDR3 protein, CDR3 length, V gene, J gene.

CDR3aa: CASSLEGASDGYTF
len: 14
v_gene: TRBV5-1
j_gene: TRBJ1-2

CDR3aa: CASSGSVAGGRETQYF
len: 16
v_gene: TRBV9
j_gene: TRBJ2-5

CDR3aa: CASSLGQRTFTGELFF
len: 16
v_gene: TRBV5-1
j_gene: TRBJ2-2

CDR3aa: CASSPGQGSSEAFF
len: 14
v_gene: TRBV6-1
j_gene: TRBJ1-1

CDR3aa: CSVVSSPGGSTEAFF
len: 15
v_gene: TRBV29-1
j_gene: TRBJ1-1

CDR3aa: CASSSSRRNRHYNYGYTF
len: 18
v_gene: TRBV9
j_gene: TRBJ1-2

CDR3aa: CASSPLSNTGELFF
len: 14
v_gene: TRBV11-2
j_gene: TRBJ2-2

CDR3aa: CATHRGEGAYNEQFF
len: 15
v_gene: TRBV19
j_gene: TRBJ2-1

CDR3aa: CASSRGQGAANYGYTF
len: 16
v_gene: TRBV4-3
j_gene: TRBJ1-2

CDR3aa: CASSGTALGNTGELFF
len: 16
v_gene: TRBV11-2
j_gene: TRBJ2-2

CDR3aa: CASSWGRMAFF
len: 11
v_gene: TRBV14
j_gene: TRBJ1-1

CDR3aa: CASSNPSGDGYTF
len: 13
v_gene: TRBV9
j_gene: TRBJ1-2

CDR3aa: CSVEGLRNTEAFF
len: 13
v_gene: TRBV29-1
j_gene: TRBJ1-1

CDR3aa: CASSVGQGEWGTEAFF
len: 16
v_gene: TRBV9
j_gene: TRBJ1-1

CDR3aa: CASSLGQSRAEQYF
len: 14
v_gene: TRBV5-8
j_gene: TRBJ2-7

CDR3aa: CASSLAGGSYEQYF
len: 14
v_gene: TRBV11-2
j_gene: -

CDR3aa: CASSLEVGEDRNTGELFF
len: 18
v_gene: TRBV7-9
j_gene: TRBJ2-2

CDR3aa: CASSPGQGSETQYF
len: 14
v_gene: TRBV11-3
j_gene: TRBJ2-5

CDR3aa: CAWSVYLRAEQYF
len: 13
v_gene: TRBV30
j_gene: TRBJ2-7

CDR3aa: CASSEMGQGGGQRREAFF
len: 18
v_gene: TRBV6-1
j_gene: TRBJ1-1

CDR3aa: CASSLTRTANTEAFF
len: 15
v_gene: TRBV7-3
j_gene: TRBJ1-1

CDR3aa: CSVAGSWDRGPEQYF
len: 15
v_gene: TRBV29-1
j_gene: TRBJ2-7

CDR3aa: CASSYSRGANTGELFF
len: 16
v_gene: TRBV6-5
j_gene: TRBJ2-2

CDR3aa: CASSPGGTGGEQYF
len: 14
v_gene: TRBV28
j_gene: TRBJ2-7

CDR3aa: CASSASGSGGSHYEQYF
len: 17
v_gene: TRBV19
j_gene: TRBJ2-7

CDR3aa: CASSRLQETQYF
len: 12
v_gene: TRBV7-2
j_gene: TRBJ2-5

CDR3aa: CASSQGTTNEQFF
len: 13
v_gene: TRBV7-6
j_gene: TRBJ2-1

CDR3aa: CASSLDRVAEQYF
len: 13
v_gene: TRBV19
j_gene: TRBJ2-7

CDR3aa: CASSLYSGNTGELFF
len: 15
v_gene: TRBV28
j_gene: TRBJ2-2

CDR3aa: CASSPPTGIGDEQFF
len: 15
v_gene: TRBV5-1
j_gene: TRBJ2-1

CDR3aa: CAWSTQGTNYGYTF
len: 14
v_gene: TRBV30
j_gene: TRBJ1-2

CDR3aa: CASSSSGTVGTEAFF
len: 15
v_gene: TRBV27
j_gene: TRBJ1-1

CDR3aa: CSASEETQYF
len: 10
v_gene: TRBV20-1
j_gene: TRBJ2-5